The present T cell receptor beta chain was sequenced within a study of blood T cell repertoires in COVID-19. Study details: PBMCs, B-cell-depleted T cells, or T cells were the source of the cDNA or gDNA that made up the material.

Enrolment of Seattle patients took place during active infection, and they were followed longitudinally. Measured with immunoSEQ multiplex PCR; TCRdb has only the in-frame clones, and not every one. The sample holds about 240,000 clones, 92% seen once. Germline CDR1 reads MNHEY; CDR2 reads SVGAGI. V lost 4 bases and J 2 bases, leaving 11 bases between the germline ends. This CDR3 is built from 14 residues. The gene calls are TRBV6-5 and TRBJ2-5; weak D call: TRBD2 (6 bases). The sequenced sample consisted of peripheral blood. The receptor was derived from a young man with COVID-19, enrolled during active disease. Here the CDR3 reads CASSSPGLQETQYF. For the CDR3, the DNA is TGTGCCAGCAGTTCGCCGGGACTTCAAGAGACCCAGTACTTC.